The 24 T cell receptor beta chains reported below all come from one sample, sequenced in a study of cytomegalovirus exposure and HLA in healthy donors. Vbeta (60) and Jbeta (13) primers were used in the PCR. Using immunoSEQ multiplex PCR, the repertoire was profiled, and TCRdb retains in-frame clones only, with some absent. This table has more than 95,000 clones, around 70% appearing once. The sample taken for sequencing was PBMCs. The origin of the receptors is a woman under 30 in good health and CMV-seronegative.

This clone was counted between two and nine times. The V gene is TRBV25-1, the J gene TRBJ1-2; a weak D match, TRBD1 (5 bases). Trimming left V 0 bases short and J 2 bases short, with 16 bases between. The CDR3 runs 17 residues. CDR1 is MGHDK and CDR2 is SYGVNS in the germline V gene. CDR3 DNA: TGTGCCAGCAGTGAATATGGGGCCGATAAGGGAAACTATGGCTACACCTTC. Its translation: CASSEYGADKGNYGYTF.

V gene TRBV7-2 combines with J gene TRBJ1-4; D remains unclear. The CDR3 covers 13 residues. V was pared by 2 bases and J by 4 bases, with 5 bases between. CDR1 is SGHTA and CDR2 is FQGNSA in the germline V gene. As DNA, the CDR3 is TGTGCCAGCAGCTTAAGCTTTAATGAAAAACTGTTTTTT. Protein product: CASSLSFNEKLFF. Complete variable domain (other parts from reference TRBV7-2 and TRBJ1-4): GAGVSQSPSNKVTEKGKDVELRCDPISGHTALYWYRQSLGQGLEFLIYFQGNSAPDKSGLPSDRFSAERTGGSVSTLTIQRTQQEDSAVYLCASSLSFNEKLFFGSGTQLSVL.

A few counts support this clone. This chain links TRBV18 with TRBJ1-1, with 7 bases lining up with TRBD1. Trimming took 4 bases from V and 1 from J; bases not matched to a gene: 3. The CDR3 is 14 residues long. CDR1 and CDR2 (germline): KGHSH, LQKENI. The CDR3 sequence is CASSLNRGNTEAFF. The DNA for the CDR3 is TGTGCCAGCTCACTCAACAGGGGGAACACTGAAGCTTTCTTT.

The chain recombines TRBV30 with TRBJ2-4; a weak D match, TRBD1 (6 bases). The CDR3 runs to 12 residues. Germline CDR1 and CDR2: GTSNPN and SVGIG (reference sequence). V lost 4 bases to trimming and J lost 6 bases, with 10 bases between them. The CDR3, as DNA: TGTGCCTGGAAACAGGGAATAAACATTCAGTACTTC. This encodes CAWKQGINIQYF.

The rearrangement uses TRBV6-1 and TRBJ1-4; D unclear. V shed 7 bases and J shed 0 bases, with 9 bases lying between them. Looked up from germline, CDR1 is MNHNS and CDR2 is SASEGT. The CDR3 sequence is 14 residues long. The CDR3 is CASNREATNEKLFF. As DNA, the CDR3 is TGTGCCAGCAACCGGGAAGCAACTAATGAAAAACTGTTTTTT.

The chain carries TRBV5-1 and TRBJ1-2; 8 bases map to TRBD1. The CDR3 sequence is 15 residues long. The V and J ends lost 0 bases and 2 bases, in that order; junction bases with no gene match: 3. Germline V gene sequence: CDR1 SGHRS, CDR2 YFSETQ. CDR3 residues: CASSLGAGGNYGYTF. DNA for the CDR3: TGCGCCAGCAGCTTGGGGGCAGGGGGCAACTATGGCTACACCTTC.

Worth noting for this clone: The germline gene is not matched at one end of the junction; a read error may be the cause. The same CDR3 arises from other DNA sequences in this sample as well. The chain joins TRBV29-1 to TRBJ1-6; D gene ambiguous. CDR3 length: 13 residues. Germline values: CDR1 SQVTM, CDR2 ANQGSEA. CDR3 protein: CSVGLRDNSPLHF. CDR3 nucleotide sequence: TGCAGCGTTGGTCTTCGGGATAATTCCCCCCTCCACTTT. The variable domain in full, with the rest retrieved from reference TRBV29-1 and TRBJ1-6, is SAVISQKPSRDICQRGTSLTIQCQVDSQVTMMFWYRQQPGQSLTLIATANQGSEATYESGFVIDKFPISRPNLTFSTLTVSNMSPEDSSIYLCSVGLRDNSPLHFGNGTRLTVT.

The chain employs TRBV28 and TRBJ1-1; the D is unclear. The germline gives CDR1 MDHEN, CDR2 SYDVKM. V was shortened by 3 bases and J by 1 base, with 9 bases between the two germline ends. The CDR3 loop spans 14 amino acids. The CDR3 sequence: CASSFRGSNTEAFF. Written as DNA, the CDR3 is TGTGCCAGCAGTTTTCGCGGGTCGAACACTGAAGCTTTCTTT. The entire variable domain, with the rest obtained from reference TRBV28 and TRBJ1-1, is as follows: DVKVTQSSRYLVKRTGEKVFLECVQDMDHENMFWYRQDPGLGLRLIYFSYDVKMKEKGDIPEGYSVSREKKERFSLILESASTNQTSMYLCASSFRGSNTEAFFGQGTRLTVV.

There are a few counts of this clone. The chain joins TRBV30 to TRBJ2-5, with 8 bases matching TRBD2. This CDR3 spans 14 amino acids. V was clipped by 5 bases and J by 6 bases; unmatched bases: 11. Germline CDR1 and CDR2: GTSNPN and SVGIG (reference sequence). CDR3 loop: CAWGTGGLLKTQYF. The CDR3 bases are TGTGCCTGGGGGACGGGGGGGCTTTTGAAGACCCAGTACTTC.

The rearrangement joins TRBV29-1 to TRBJ2-2; TRBD1 agrees at 10 bases. Germline CDR1 SQVTM, CDR2 ANQGSEA. CDR3 length equals 17 residues. V lost 0 bases to trimming and J lost 5 bases; unmatched junction nucleotides: 9. The CDR3 nucleotides are TGCAGCGTTGAAGATTCCAGGGGGACAGGGGCAACCGGGGAGCTGTTTTTT. This sequence encodes CSVEDSRGTGATGELFF.

This clone was recorded once. The chain combines TRBV15 with TRBJ1-2; D not resolved. Trimming removed 1 base from V and 4 bases from J, with 7 bases in between. The CDR3 totals 13 residues. Germline V gene data show CDR1 as LNHNV and CDR2 as YYDKDF (reference sequence). Here the CDR3 reads CATSRVSGYGYTF. The DNA for the CDR3 is TGTGCCACCAGCAGAGTTTCGGGCTATGGCTACACCTTC.

J is TRBJ1-2 and V is TRBV2; D perhaps matches TRBD1 (6 bases). The CDR3 has 13 amino acids. The germline V and J ends were trimmed by 4 bases and 7 bases, with 13 bases remaining between them. In germline, CDR1 is SNHLY, CDR2 FYNNEI. CDR3 protein: CASSGRGYGGYTF. The DNA of the CDR3 is TGTGCCAGCAGTGGAAGGGGGTACGGTGGCTACACCTTC. The full variable domain, completed using reference TRBV2 and TRBJ1-2, is EPEVTQTPSHQVTQMGQEVILRCVPISNHLYFYWYRQILGQKVEFLVSFYNNEISEKSEIFDDQFSVERPDGSNFTLKIRSTKLEDSAMYFCASSGRGYGGYTFGSGTRLTVV.

This clone was found a few times. The chain has TRBV5-4 and TRBJ1-2; TRBD1 agrees at 7 bases. This CDR3 has 14 residues. V lost 0 bases, J lost 4 bases, and 3 bases stayed unmatched. CDR1 and CDR2 from the germline V gene are SGHNT and YYREEE (reference sequence). CDR3 coding DNA: TGTGCCAGCAGCTTGGGGGGACAGAGCTATGGCTACACCTTC. This encodes CASSLGGQSYGYTF.

This clone was detected only once. The chain recombines TRBV5-8 with TRBJ1-2, with D possibly matching TRBD1 (6 bases). V lost 4 bases to trimming and J lost 3 bases, with 16 bases between them. Germline assignment: CDR1 SGHTS and CDR2 YDEGEE. The CDR3 totals 15 residues. The DNA for the CDR3 is TGTGCCAGCAGCCTACCTTGGACAGCCTACTATGGCTACACCTTC. Translating it yields CASSLPWTAYYGYTF.

The chain couples TRBV10-3 to TRBJ2-4; 7 positions agree with TRBD1. The V gene's germline CDR1 is ENHRY and CDR2 SYGVKD. The CDR3 has 14 residues. V shed 4 bases and J 6 bases; nucleotides not matched to a gene: 6. CDR3 sequence: CAISVGTDGNIQYF. The CDR3 coding sequence is TGTGCCATCAGTGTCGGGACAGATGGAAACATTCAGTACTTC.

This chain links TRBV19 with TRBJ1-5; 8 nucleotides agree with TRBD1. V shed 5 bases and J 6 bases; nucleotides not matched to a gene: 6. CDR3 length: 14 residues. Germline V CDR1 and CDR2: LNHDA, SQIVND (reference sequence). As DNA, the CDR3 is TGTGCCAGTAGTTTCCAGGGGGCCGGTCAGCCCCAGCATTTT. Protein product: CASSFQGAGQPQHF.

The chain joins TRBV6-1 to TRBJ2-7; perhaps TRBD2 as D (5 bases). CDR3 length equals 15 residues. V was pared by 0 bases and J by 4 bases, with 13 bases between. Germline V lookup: CDR1 MNHNS, CDR2 SASEGT. The CDR3 sequence: CASSEAATEAYEQYF. The CDR3 DNA reads TGTGCCAGCAGTGAAGCAGCGACGGAGGCTTACGAGCAGTACTTC.

The chain uses TRBV6-1 and TRBJ2-7, with D possibly TRBD1 on 6 matching bases. V was cut by 7 bases and J by 3 bases, with 13 bases left in between. CDR1 and CDR2 from the germline V gene are MNHNS and SASEGT. The CDR3 covers 13 residues. The CDR3 region has the DNA TGTGCCAGCACAGGGGACGGTGGCTACGAGCAGTACTTC. Translating it yields CASTGDGGYEQYF.

Worth noting for this clone: Within the sample, other DNA sequences also encode this same CDR3. The chain has TRBV5-1 and TRBJ2-3; no definite D call. CDR3 length: 15 residues. Germline CDR1 is SGHRS and CDR2 is YFSETQ. Trimming cost V 0 bases and J 0 bases, with 8 bases left between them. CDR3 coding DNA: TGCGCCAGCAGCTTGGGCGGATCTAGCACAGATACGCAGTATTTT. Protein sequence: CASSLGGSSTDTQYF.

The J gene is TRBJ1-1, the V gene TRBV9, with D possibly matching TRBD1 (5 bases). Germline V gene sequence: CDR1 SGDLS, CDR2 YYNGEE. Trimming took off 0 bases at V and 3 bases at J, with 12 bases between the two ends. The CDR3 covers 15 residues. This CDR3 is CASSVDPWGDTEAFF. DNA for the CDR3: TGTGCCAGCAGCGTAGATCCTTGGGGGGACACTGAAGCTTTCTTT.

V and J are TRBV7-6 and TRBJ1-1; D is ambiguous. Germline V gene data show CDR1 as SGHVS and CDR2 as FNYEAQ. The CDR3 runs to 15 residues. The V gene lost 1 base and the J gene lost 2 bases, with 11 bases spanning the gap. CDR3 protein: CASSLVAEGNTEAFF. Written as DNA, the CDR3 is TGTGCCAGCAGCTTAGTTGCAGAGGGAAACACTGAAGCTTTCTTT. Full variable domain (remainder filled in from reference TRBV7-6 and TRBJ1-1): GAGVSQSPRYKVTKRGQDVALRCDPISGHVSLYWYRQALGQGPEFLTYFNYEAQQDKSGLPNDRFSAERPEGSISTLTIQRTEQRDSAMYRCASSLVAEGNTEAFFGQGTRLTVV.

The chain recombines TRBV28 with TRBJ1-5; perhaps TRBD1 as D (5 bases). The V end was cut by 8 bases, the J end by 6 bases, with 20 bases between. The germline CDR1 and CDR2 sequences are MDHEN and SYDVKM. This CDR3 is 15 amino acids long. CDR3 amino acids: CASFGGAGRFQPQHF. In DNA, the CDR3 is TGTGCCAGCTTTGGTGGGGCAGGTCGTTTTCAGCCCCAGCATTTT.

The chain employs TRBV9 and TRBJ1-2; 7 bases line up with TRBD1. The germline V gene encodes CDR1 SGDLS and CDR2 YYNGEE. With V trimmed by 0 bases and J by 8 bases, 4 bases remained unmatched. The CDR3 has 13 residues. CDR3 coding DNA: TGTGCCAGCAGCGTAGGAAGGGGGCAAGGCTACACCTTC. It codes for CASSVGRGQGYTF.

This chain joins TRBV7-6 and TRBJ2-1, with TRBD1 matching over 9 bases. V shed 5 bases and J 2 bases; nucleotides not matched to a gene: 7. This CDR3 contains 16 residues. Germline values: CDR1 SGHVS, CDR2 FNYEAQ. The DNA of the CDR3 is TGTGCCAGCAGCCGCACCGGGACAGGGCCCTACAATGAGCAGTTCTTC. Its protein is CASSRTGTGPYNEQFF.